The 24 T cell receptor beta chains given below trace back to one sample, sequenced in a study of Ad26.COV2.S vaccination and SARS-CoV-2 variants. Documented treatment: 15 to 20 received Ad26.COV2.S at low or high dose, single or two shots; a few received placebo; per-sample allocation not given. Sampling was done on day 63 after the first vaccine or placebo injection. Sequencing used immunoSEQ multiplex PCR; TCRdb keeps in-frame clones, though not all of them. The table records some 450,000 clones, about 90% of them present only once. The sample consisted of peripheral blood, taken in a trial of Ad26.COV2.S vaccine versus placebo. These receptors were obtained from a person aged 18-60 years who received the Ad26.COV2.S COVID-19 vaccine or a placebo.

V is TRBV21-1 and J is TRBJ2-1. TRBV21-1 corresponds to a pseudogene. There are 16 residues in the CDR3. CDR3 sequence reads: CASSKETPLYYNEQFF. CDR3 DNA: TGTGCCAGCAGCAAAGAGACCCCCCTCTACTACAATGAGCAGTTCTTC.

This chain joins TRBV30 and TRBJ2-7; 7 bases fit TRBD1. Germline V gives CDR1 GTSNPN, CDR2 SVGIG (reference sequence). The CDR3 is 12 amino acids. The junction had 2 bases not matched to a gene; V was cut back by 0 bases and J by 6 bases. CDR3 nucleotide sequence: TGTGCCTGGAGTGTGGCAGGGGGCGAGCAGTACTTC. Translation gives CAWSVAGGEQYF.

The V call is TRBV12-3 or TRBV12-4, the J call TRBJ2-7; weak D call: TRBD1 (7 bases). CDR3 size: 13 residues. Trimming took off 10 bases at V and 2 bases at J, with 15 bases between the two ends. CDR3 sequence: CATGGGGPYEQYF. CDR3 nucleotide sequence: TGTGCCACCGGCGGAGGGGGCCCCTACGAGCAGTACTTC.

In regard to this clone: At the DNA level, this CDR3 is encoded by other sequences in the same sample as well. CDR3 sequence reads: CASSVAQGYNEQFF. The CDR3 coding sequence is TGTGCCAGCAGCGTAGCACAGGGCTACAATGAGCAGTTCTTC. The chain couples TRBV9 to TRBJ2-1, with a weak D call TRBD1 (6 bases). Germline CDR1 reads SGDLS; CDR2 reads YYNGEE. The CDR3 is 14 residues long. The V and J ends lost 0 bases and 3 bases respectively, with 7 bases between them.

This chain connects TRBV7-9 to TRBJ2-7; tentative D call: TRBD1 (5 bases). CDR3 length equals 14 residues. The ends were cut back, 1 base at V and 0 bases at J, with 7 bases in the middle. CDR1 is SEHNR, CDR2 FQNEAQ, per germline (reference sequence). Here the CDR3 reads CASSLGQSSYEQYF. CDR3 nucleotides: TGTGCCAGCAGCTTAGGACAGAGCTCCTACGAGCAGTACTTC.

The chain has TRBV7-9 and TRBJ1-4; D ambiguous. Deletions cut 1 base from V and 8 bases from J, with 8 bases between. The CDR3 is 13 amino acids. Germline values: CDR1 SEHNR, CDR2 FQNEAQ (reference sequence). The CDR3, as DNA: TGTGCCAGCAGCTTAGACGAATTGGAAAAACTGTTTTTT. Protein product: CASSLDELEKLFF.

The rearrangement links TRBV27 to TRBJ2-1, with a weak D call TRBD1 (5 bases). The CDR3 has 16 residues. V was trimmed by 0 bases and J by 1 base, leaving 10 bases between them. Germline values: CDR1 MNHEY, CDR2 SMNVEV (reference sequence). The CDR3 reads CASSLSGRASYNEQFF. As DNA, the CDR3 is TGTGCCAGCAGTTTATCGGGCAGGGCGTCCTACAATGAGCAGTTCTTC.

The V call is TRBV11-2, the J call TRBJ2-7; D may correspond to TRBD1 or TRBD2 (5 bases each). Germline lookup yields CDR1 SGHAT and CDR2 FQNNGV. This CDR3 contains 16 residues. V lost 1 base to trimming and J lost 3 bases, with 16 bases between them. The CDR3 DNA is TGTGCCAGCAGCTTAGGTCTCCCGGGACCCAACTACGAGCAGTACTTC. Translating gives CASSLGLPGPNYEQYF.

V gene TRBV18 combines with J gene TRBJ1-5; a weak D match, TRBD1 (5 bases). V dropped 3 bases and J dropped 0 bases, with 12 bases sitting between them. Germline V gives CDR1 KGHSH, CDR2 LQKENI. The CDR3 has 16 residues. This CDR3 reads CASSPPGDYSNQPQHF. DNA for the CDR3: TGTGCCAGCTCACCCCCGGGGGATTATAGCAATCAGCCCCAGCATTTT.

This chain joins TRBV7-9 and TRBJ2-5; D gene uncertain. With 5 bases removed from V and 5 bases from J, the gap between germline ends came to 15 bases. The CDR3 totals 14 residues. CDR1 and CDR2 (germline): SEHNR, FQNEAQ (reference sequence). CDR3 bases: TGTGCCAGCAGCCAAGGGCTCTCTGGCGAGACCCAGTACTTC. Protein: CASSQGLSGETQYF.

This chain joins TRBV28 and TRBJ2-2; 14 bases agree with TRBD2. V trimming: 5 bases; J trimming: 8 bases; junction bases outside the gene matches: 7. The germline CDR1 and CDR2 sequences are MDHEN and SYDVKM. The CDR3 has 16 residues. The CDR3 loop is CASSPGTSGRTGELFF. For the CDR3, the DNA is TGTGCCAGCAGTCCCGGGACTAGCGGGAGAACGGGGGAGCTGTTTTTT.

The V and J genes are TRBV28 and TRBJ2-7; 9 nucleotides match TRBD1. The germline V gene has CDR1 MDHEN and CDR2 SYDVKM. Trimming took 5 bases from V and 3 from J; bases not matched to a gene: 8. The CDR3 length is 15 residues. The chain's CDR3 is CASSDPGQGYYEQYF. The CDR3, as DNA: TGTGCCAGCAGTGACCCGGGACAGGGTTACTACGAGCAGTACTTC.

The chain carries TRBV5-5 and TRBJ1-4, with a weak D call TRBD1 (6 bases). This CDR3 contains 14 residues. Trimming cost V 0 bases and J 5 bases, with 8 bases left between them. CDR1 and CDR2 (germline): SGHKS, YYEKEE (reference sequence). The CDR3 DNA reads TGTGCCAGCAGCTTGGGAACAGGGAATGAAAAACTGTTTTTT. Its translation: CASSLGTGNEKLFF.

V usage is TRBV18 and J usage is TRBJ2-5; perhaps TRBD1 as D (6 bases). V dropped 5 bases and J dropped 3 bases, with 13 bases sitting between them. CDR1 and CDR2 from the germline V gene are KGHSH and LQKENI. This CDR3 is built from 14 residues. CDR3 amino acids: CASSENRAEETQYF. The CDR3 DNA reads as TGTGCCAGCTCAGAGAACAGGGCCGAAGAGACCCAGTACTTC.

The chain uses TRBV7-2 and TRBJ2-5, with D unresolved. Germline CDR1 is SGHTA and CDR2 is FQGNSA. Deletions cut 0 bases from V and 5 bases from J, with 4 bases between. The CDR3 covers 12 residues. CDR3: CASSLAPETQYF. CDR3 nucleotides: TGTGCCAGCAGCTTAGCTCCGGAGACCCAGTACTTC.

As for this clone: Different DNA sequences within this sample yield the same CDR3. This chain's CDR3 is CASSQSGTEETQYF. The CDR3 coding sequence is TGTGCCAGCAGCCAATCCGGGACAGAAGAGACCCAGTACTTC. V is TRBV3-1 (or the pseudogene TRBV3-2) and J is TRBJ2-5, with 7 nucleotides matching TRBD1. CDR1 is LGHDT, CDR2 YNNKEL, per germline (reference sequence). V lost 2 bases to trimming and J lost 3 bases; unmatched junction nucleotides: 3. The CDR3 sequence is 14 residues long.

The chain couples TRBV10-3 to TRBJ2-1; the match to TRBD2 covers 7 bases. The ends lost 8 bases at V and 4 bases at J; junction bases unmatched: 14. Germline V gene lookup returns CDR1 ENHRY and CDR2 SYGVKD. The CDR3 totals 16 residues. CDR3 DNA: TGTGCCATCGGGAGGGTTGGGATACAACTTTACAATGAGCAGTTCTTC. Protein: CAIGRVGIQLYNEQFF.

The chain combines TRBV15 with TRBJ1-2; D perhaps matches TRBD1 (6 bases). The CDR3 spans 13 residues. V was clipped by 1 base and J by 4 bases, with 7 bases between them. Germline lookup yields CDR1 LNHNV and CDR2 YYDKDF (reference sequence). The CDR3 spells CATSRVQGYGYTF. CDR3 nucleotide sequence: TGTGCCACCAGCAGAGTACAGGGCTATGGCTACACCTTC.

This clone occurred once. V and J are TRBV7-2 and TRBJ2-5; possible D gene TRBD1, 6 bases. This CDR3 is built from 13 residues. Germline CDR1 reads SGHTA; CDR2 reads FQGNSA. Trimming removed 3 bases at V and 5 bases at J, with 10 bases between. Here the CDR3 DNA reads TGTGCCAGCAGCTTCAGGGGATGGGAGACCCAGTACTTC. Amino acids: CASSFRGWETQYF.

This clone was seen a single time. The chain recombines TRBV5-1 with TRBJ2-1; TRBD2 matches at 7 bases. The germline gives CDR1 SGHRS, CDR2 YFSETQ. This CDR3 comprises 16 residues. Losses at the gene ends were 4 bases for V and 3 bases for J; bases not matched to a gene: 10. CDR3 nucleotides: TGCGCCAGCAGCAAAAGGACTAGAGCTATCTACAATGAGCAGTTCTTC. It yields the protein CASSKRTRAIYNEQFF.

This rearrangement joins TRBV28 to TRBJ1-1; the D gene is possibly TRBD1 (5 bases). The V gene's germline CDR1 is MDHEN and CDR2 SYDVKM. The CDR3 spans 12 residues. The V end was cut by 6 bases, the J end by 5 bases, with 10 bases between. The CDR3 nucleotides read TGTGCCAGCAGGGATCCAGGGACTGAAGCTTTCTTT. It is translated as CASRDPGTEAFF.

This chain links TRBV15 with TRBJ1-5; TRBD1 matches at 7 bases. The CDR3 has 15 amino acids. Per germline, CDR1 LNHNV and CDR2 YYDKDF (reference sequence). The J segment lost 5 bases and the V segment lost 5 bases, leaving 9 bases of the junction unmatched. The CDR3 bases are TGTGCCACCAGCGGGTCTAAGGGGGCTTATCAGCCCCAGCATTTT. This codes for CATSGSKGAYQPQHF.

This chain connects TRBV7-3 to TRBJ2-4; D is possibly TRBD1 (5 bases). Germline lookup yields CDR1 SGHTA and CDR2 FQGTGA. This CDR3 spans 15 amino acids. Deletions cut 2 bases from V and 8 bases from J, with 16 bases between. The CDR3 sequence is CASSLDSVRMDIQYF. The CDR3 DNA is TGTGCCAGCAGCTTAGACAGCGTGCGGATGGACATTCAGTACTTC.

The rearrangement uses TRBV6-2 or TRBV6-3 and TRBJ1-1; 8 nucleotides agree with TRBD1. Germline assignment: CDR1 MNHEY and CDR2 SVGEGT. The V segment lost 5 bases and the J segment 5 bases; nucleotides outside the gene matches: 10. This CDR3 is 15 amino acids long. CDR3 sequence (DNA): TGTGCCAGCAGTAGGGGTGGACAGGGCGGTACTGAAGCTTTCTTT. This codes for CASSRGGQGGTEAFF.